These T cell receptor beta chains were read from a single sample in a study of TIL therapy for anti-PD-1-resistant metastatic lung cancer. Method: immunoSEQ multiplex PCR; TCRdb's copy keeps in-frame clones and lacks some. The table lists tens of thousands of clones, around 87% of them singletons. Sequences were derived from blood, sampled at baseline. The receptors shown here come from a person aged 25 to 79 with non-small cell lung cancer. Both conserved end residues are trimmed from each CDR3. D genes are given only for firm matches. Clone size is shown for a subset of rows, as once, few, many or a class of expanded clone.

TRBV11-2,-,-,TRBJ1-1,ASSSGVGPEAF
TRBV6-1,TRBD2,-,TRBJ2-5,ASSEGLAGAGETQY
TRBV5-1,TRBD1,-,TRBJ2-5,ASSRRPRTGVLYQETQY
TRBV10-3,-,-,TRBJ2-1,AISARGGNNEQF
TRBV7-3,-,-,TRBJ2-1,ASSFGTPGNEQF
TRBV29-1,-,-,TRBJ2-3,SVVVSTDTQY
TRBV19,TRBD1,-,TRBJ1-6,ASSAALGQGGNSPLH
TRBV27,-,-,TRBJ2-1,ASSRKNNNEQF
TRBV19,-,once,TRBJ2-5,ASRTDPSEETQY
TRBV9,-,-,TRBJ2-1,ARQTTASSYNEQF
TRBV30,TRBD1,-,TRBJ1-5,AWSSQGANQPQH
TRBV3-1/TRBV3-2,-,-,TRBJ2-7,ASSQPLSVEQY
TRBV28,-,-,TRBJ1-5,ASSSNPGAQPQH
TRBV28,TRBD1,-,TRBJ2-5,ASSTDRGYQETQY
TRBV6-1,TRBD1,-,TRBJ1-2,ASRPSGGTNYGYT
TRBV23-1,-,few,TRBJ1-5,ASSLGRGNQPQH
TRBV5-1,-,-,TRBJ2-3,ASSLPGTNTDTQY
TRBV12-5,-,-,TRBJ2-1,ASGSYWRSSYNEQF
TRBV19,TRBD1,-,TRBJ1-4,ASTPDRKPTNEKLF
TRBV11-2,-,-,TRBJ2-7,ASSPFEGGIPKGYEQY
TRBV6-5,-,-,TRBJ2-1,ASRKRAANEQF
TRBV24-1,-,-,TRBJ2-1,ATSDYRGGRDEQF
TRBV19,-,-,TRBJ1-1,ASSPISGGTGMNTEAF
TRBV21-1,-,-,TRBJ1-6,ASSPLGRGYNSPLH
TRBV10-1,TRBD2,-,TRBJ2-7,ASSEFGRGYEQY
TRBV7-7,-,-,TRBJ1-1,ASSSQENTEAF
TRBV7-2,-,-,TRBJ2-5,ASSSYRAQETQY
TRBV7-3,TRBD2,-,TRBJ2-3,ASSLLAGRDTQY
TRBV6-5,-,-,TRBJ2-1,ASSRTESSYNEQF
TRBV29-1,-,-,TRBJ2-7,SVEDDEGFSYEQY
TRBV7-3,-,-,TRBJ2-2,ASSLNSGDTGELF
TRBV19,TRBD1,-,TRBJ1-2,ASSTDRGQHGYT
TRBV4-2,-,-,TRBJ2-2,ASSQEQSRGAGELF
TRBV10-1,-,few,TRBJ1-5,ASSGSGGQPQH
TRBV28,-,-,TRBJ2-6,ASSPWSPAGANVLT
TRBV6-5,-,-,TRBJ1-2,ASSPGTNYGYT
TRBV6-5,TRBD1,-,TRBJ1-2,ASSYTGDYGYT
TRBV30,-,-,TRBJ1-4,AWSVGQGAIVATNEKLF
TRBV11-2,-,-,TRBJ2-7,ASSITSRLEQY
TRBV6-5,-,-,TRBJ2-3,ASRIPGTDTQY
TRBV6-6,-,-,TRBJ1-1,ASSYSIGDTEAF
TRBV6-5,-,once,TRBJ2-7,ASSYSPARVHEQY
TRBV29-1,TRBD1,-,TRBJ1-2,SVGGQHPKGGYT
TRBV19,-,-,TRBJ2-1,ASRDRAEARYNEQF
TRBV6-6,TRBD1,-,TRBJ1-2,ASSYSGQGADGYT
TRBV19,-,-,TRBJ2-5,ASSIPRGGQETQY
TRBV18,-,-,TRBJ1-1,ASSPPGPMNTEAF
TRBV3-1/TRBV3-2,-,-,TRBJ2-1,ASSQSVGEQF
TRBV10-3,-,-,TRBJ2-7,AISESPYEQY
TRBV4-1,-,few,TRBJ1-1,ASSQDSGGIREAF
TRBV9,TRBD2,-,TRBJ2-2,ASRTGTSGTGELF
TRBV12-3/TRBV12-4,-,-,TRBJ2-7,ASSYGGEQY
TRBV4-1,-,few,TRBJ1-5,ASSHGPVSSNQPQH
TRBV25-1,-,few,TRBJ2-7,ASSDPTRDEQY
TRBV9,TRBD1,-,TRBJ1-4,ASSTETGVGEKLF